Below, 23 T cell receptor beta chains from the same sample are listed, as sequenced in a study of neurological immune-mediated disorders. A single record per CDR3 protein comes from TCRdb applying MiXCR to the 5' RACE reads. The data show 14,000 or so distinct CDR3 sequences, under 11% seen once. Source material: PBMCs. These receptors were taken from a woman aged 40 to 49 in good health.

This sequence joins TRBV5-1 and TRBJ1-1; D is perhaps TRBD1 (5 bases). CDR1 SGHRS and CDR2 YFSETQ come from the germline V gene. The CDR3 extends over 15 amino acids. Deletions cut 4 bases from V and 4 bases from J, with 17 bases between. The CDR3 sequence is CASSGTRAPITEAFF. DNA of the CDR3: TGCGCCAGCAGCGGAACCAGGGCCCCTATCACTGAAGCTTTCTTT.

This clonotype showed up many times. The chain uses TRBV4-1 and TRBJ1-1; D might be TRBD1 (6 bases). This CDR3 is built from 16 residues. The germline V gene encodes CDR1 MGHRA and CDR2 YSYEKL. V lost 4 bases and J lost 0, with 15 bases in between. The CDR3 DNA follows: TGCGCCAGCAGCCTTCTACCCCAGGGGCTGAACACTGAAGCTTTCTTT. Translated, it gives CASSLLPQGLNTEAFF.

This clonotype was seen many times. The V and J genes are TRBV5-1 and TRBJ1-2; 8 nucleotides agree with TRBD1. J lost 8 bases, V lost 3 bases, and 6 bases had no gene match. Germline CDR1 SGHRS, CDR2 YFSETQ. The CDR3 runs 13 residues. The CDR3 sequence: CASSSGGAGGYTF. DNA of the CDR3: TGCGCCAGCAGCTCAGGGGGCGCGGGGGGCTACACCTTC.

There are many counts of this clonotype. This chain links TRBV7-2 with TRBJ2-3; TRBD2 might be the D (6 bases). Germline V CDR1 and CDR2: SGHTA, FQGNSA. Between the trimmed V and J ends, which lost 5 bases and 3 bases, there was a span of 21 bases. The CDR3 consists of 17 residues. Written as DNA, the CDR3 is TGTGCCAGCAGCAGAAGCCGTTCGGGGCTAGCGACAGATACGCAGTATTTT. Protein: CASSRSRSGLATDTQYF.

This clonotype occurred many times. The genes are TRBV5-1 and TRBJ1-2; D unresolved. Trimming shortened V by 3 bases and J by 6 bases, and 18 bases separated the two germline ends. The germline gives CDR1 SGHRS, CDR2 YFSETQ. CDR3 length: 15 amino acids. The CDR3 nucleotides read TGCGCCAGCAGCTCAGAGGACGGCGCCCGACATGGCTACACCTTC. Protein sequence: CASSSEDGARHGYTF.

This clonotype was seen ten or more times. The rearrangement links TRBV6-2 or TRBV6-3 to TRBJ2-5; TRBD2 agrees at 11 bases. This CDR3 has 15 amino acids. Germline V gene lookup returns CDR1 MNHEY and CDR2 SVGEGT. J gave up 7 bases and V 8 bases, and 12 bases lay outside the gene matches. The CDR3 spells CASARSTSGTWTQYF. The CDR3 region has the DNA TGTGCCAGCGCAAGGTCGACTAGCGGGACGTGGACCCAGTACTTC.

This clonotype was counted ten times or more. The chain uses TRBV5-1 and TRBJ2-3; D remains unclear. The CDR3 covers 11 residues. Trimming took off 0 bases at V and 5 bases at J, with 1 base between the two ends. Germline V lookup: CDR1 SGHRS, CDR2 YFSETQ. The CDR3 protein is CASSLEDTQYF. CDR3 nucleotide sequence: TGCGCCAGCAGCTTGGAAGATACGCAGTATTTT.

This clonotype was picked up many times. The chain carries TRBV7-3 and TRBJ1-2, with D perhaps TRBD1 (6 bases). Trimming pared 1 base from V and 4 bases from J, leaving 10 bases between. The CDR3 runs to 14 residues. Germline CDR1 reads SGHTA; CDR2 reads FQGTGA. The CDR3 here is CASSLSGGTYGYTF. DNA of the CDR3: TGTGCCAGCAGCTTAAGTGGGGGCACCTATGGCTACACCTTC.

This clonotype was seen a handful of times. The V call is TRBV3-1, the J call TRBJ1-2, with a tentative D call TRBD1 (6 bases). The germline V gene has CDR1 LGHDT and CDR2 YNNKEL (reference sequence). V gave up 1 base and J gave up 3 bases, with 15 bases separating them. The CDR3 contains 16 residues. CDR3 sequence: CASSQVLQGTYYGYTF. CDR3 coding DNA: TGTGCCAGCAGCCAAGTACTTCAGGGGACCTACTATGGCTACACCTTC.

The table lists this clonotype with many counts. The chain recombines TRBV6-2 or TRBV6-3 with TRBJ1-2; D is uncertain. Deletions cut 6 bases from V and 6 bases from J, with 14 bases between. Germline CDR1 MNHEY, CDR2 SVGEGT. The CDR3 loop spans 13 amino acids. Written as DNA, the CDR3 is TGTGCCAGCAGCGGCAGGAGCTTGGATGGCTACACCTTC. This sequence encodes CASSGRSLDGYTF.

This clonotype was detected ten times or more. The chain carries TRBV5-1 and TRBJ1-4, with D possibly being TRBD1 (6 bases). V gave up 6 bases and J gave up 3 bases, with 15 bases separating them. Germline CDR1 and CDR2: SGHRS and YFSETQ. The CDR3 totals 15 residues. The DNA of the CDR3 is TGCGCCAGCACCCCAGCGGGGGGCCCTAATGAAAAACTGTTTTTT. It specifies CASTPAGGPNEKLFF.

This clonotype was detected ten times or more. The chain employs TRBV7-8 and TRBJ1-6; the D is unclear. From germline, CDR1 is SGHVS and CDR2 FQNEAQ. CDR3 length equals 13 residues. Deletions cut 2 bases from V and 8 bases from J, with 7 bases between. CDR3 region: CASSLQADSPLHF. DNA for the CDR3: TGTGCCAGCAGCTTACAGGCAGATTCACCCCTCCACTTT.

This clonotype was detected ten times or more. The V gene is TRBV5-1, the J gene TRBJ2-1, with D hard to call. Germline V gene data show CDR1 as SGHRS and CDR2 as YFSETQ. V lost 1 base and J 6 bases, leaving 11 bases between the germline ends. This CDR3 contains 14 residues. The CDR3 loop is CASSLTAVGNEQFF. The CDR3 nucleotides read TGCGCCAGCAGCTTGACGGCAGTGGGCAATGAGCAGTTCTTC.

This clonotype was found many times. This chain joins TRBV28 and TRBJ1-2; 8 bases map to TRBD1. Germline-derived CDR1 and CDR2 are MDHEN and SYDVKM. J was trimmed by 6 bases and V by 6 bases; bases with no gene match: 3. The CDR3 is made up of 12 amino acids. The CDR3 DNA sequence: TGTGCCAGCAGCTCGACAGGGGATGGCTACACCTTC. Translation: CASSSTGDGYTF.

Sample share makes this clonotype medium-sized. The chain employs TRBV12-3 or TRBV12-4 and TRBJ1-1; D remains ambiguous. There are 11 residues in the CDR3. Trimming pared 10 bases from V and 4 bases from J, leaving 10 bases between. The CDR3 bases are TGTGCCACCTCTGTGGGCACTGAAGCTTTCTTT. Its protein is CATSVGTEAFF.

The table lists this clonotype with many counts. This sequence joins TRBV5-1 and TRBJ2-7; D perhaps matches TRBD1 (6 bases). Looked up from germline, CDR1 is SGHRS and CDR2 is YFSETQ. The CDR3 length is 15 residues. V gave up 4 bases and J gave up 6 bases, with 20 bases separating them. The CDR3 region is CASSPGVREPSEQYF. CDR3 bases: TGCGCCAGCAGCCCAGGGGTTAGGGAACCCTCCGAGCAGTACTTC.

The rearrangement joins TRBV12-3 or TRBV12-4 to TRBJ2-3; 11 nucleotides agree with TRBD2. The CDR3 extends over 19 amino acids. The V segment lost 10 bases and the J segment 2 bases; nucleotides outside the gene matches: 20. DNA for the CDR3: TGTGCCAACGTAATTGCCGGGACTAGCGGTAGCCCGTCCACAGATACGCAGTATTTT. Protein sequence: CANVIAGTSGSPSTDTQYF.

The chain employs TRBV12-3 or TRBV12-4 and TRBJ1-6; D not certain. Trimming took 5 bases from V and 8 from J, leaving 16 bases between them. The CDR3 length is 15 residues. The CDR3 sequence is CASSPGSTPYSPLHF. The CDR3 coding sequence is TGTGCCAGCAGTCCAGGTTCGACGCCCTATTCACCCCTCCACTTT.

This clonotype has a count of ten or more. The V gene is TRBV5-1, the J gene TRBJ2-1; 7 nucleotides match TRBD1. This CDR3 has 14 residues. The junction had 7 bases not matched to a gene; V was cut back by 8 bases and J by 2 bases. CDR1 SGHRS and CDR2 YFSETQ come from the germline V gene. CDR3: CASSRQGPYNEQFF. As DNA, the CDR3 is TGCGCCAGTTCAAGACAGGGACCCTACAATGAGCAGTTCTTC.

This clonotype was counted ten times or more. The chain uses TRBV12-3 or TRBV12-4 and TRBJ2-7, with TRBD2 identical over 13 bases. With V trimmed by 5 bases and J by 2 bases, 9 bases remained unmatched. This CDR3 has 17 amino acids. CDR3 region: CASSPSPGTSGAYEQYF. The CDR3 DNA reads as TGTGCCAGCAGTCCCTCCCCCGGGACTAGCGGGGCCTACGAGCAGTACTTC.

The V call is TRBV19, the J call TRBJ1-2, with unresolved D. The CDR3 consists of 19 residues. CDR1 LNHDA and CDR2 SQIVND come from the germline V gene (reference sequence). Trimming stripped 4 bases from V and 3 bases from J, with 27 bases between. The CDR3 spells CASSNSWGDRTRNYYGYTF. The CDR3, as DNA: TGTGCCAGTAGTAACTCGTGGGGTGATCGAACGCGGAACTACTATGGCTACACCTTC.

In its sample, this clonotype was seen many times. The rearrangement uses TRBV14 and TRBJ1-1, with TRBD1 as a possible D gene (6 bases). The germline CDR1 and CDR2 sequences are SGHDN and FVKESK. Trimming left V 5 bases short and J 9 bases short, with 13 bases between. This CDR3 contains 12 residues. CDR3 nucleotides: TGTGCCAGCAGCTCGCAACAGGGCAAAGCTTTCTTT. Encoded protein: CASSSQQGKAFF.

Ten or more counts support this clonotype. The DNA of the CDR3 is TGTGCCAGCCCCATGGTGGCTAGCGGGAGAGTAGATACGCAGTATTTT. It codes for CASPMVASGRVDTQYF. This chain uses TRBV12-3 or TRBV12-4 with TRBJ2-3; 10 bases fit TRBD2. V dropped 8 bases and J dropped 5; count of bases not matched to a gene: 13. The CDR3 length is 16 residues.